This is a list of T cell receptor beta chains from one sample in a study of blood T cell repertoires in COVID-19. Assay used: immunoSEQ multiplex PCR; TCRdb lists only in-frame clones, some missing. The profile covers hundreds of thousands of clones, with 70% to 90% appearing a single time and around 0.7% taken by the ten largest. The material sequenced was peripheral blood. The receptor set was obtained from a man aged 40-55 years with acute or convalescent COVID-19. Each CDR3 is given with its conserved first and last residue. D genes are given only for firm matches.

j_call cdr3_length d_call v_call cdr3_aa
TRBJ1-2 18 . TRBV5-1 CASSFGQGGSYSNYGYTF
TRBJ1-2 14 TRBD1 TRBV6-5 CASTRRTGGADYTF
TRBJ1-2 15 . TRBV4-1 CASSPSLAANYGYTF
TRBJ2-7 16 TRBD2 TRBV3-1/TRBV3-2 CASSQDGLAGGYEQYF
TRBJ1-5 14 TRBD1 TRBV6-5 CASSTGVSNQPQHF
TRBJ2-3 15 . TRBV5-1 CASSLARGATDTQYF
TRBJ2-7 15 . TRBV4-3 CASSQARTFTYEQYF
TRBJ2-3 16 . TRBV7-3 CASSRSRGRDTDTQYF
TRBJ2-1 14 . TRBV3-1/TRBV3-2 CASSRGGPYNEQFF
TRBJ2-7 16 TRBD1 TRBV6-2/TRBV6-3 CASSYGGTGILKEQYF
TRBJ2-7 14 . TRBV7-9 CASSYDRHSYEQYF
TRBJ1-5 15 . TRBV5-1 CASSLTGRINQPQHF